The sequence of this TCR beta chain was determined in a study of cytomegalovirus exposure and HLA in healthy donors. This clone was detected a few times. Antigen unknown. Overall study findings and caveats: There were three CMV-associated chains whose specificity for CMV antigens was confirmed in vitro. Researchers catalogued around 150 TCR beta chains as cytomegalovirus-associated.

Primers for the PCR totalled 60 Vbeta and 13 Jbeta. Profiling relied on immunoSEQ multiplex PCR, and the TCRdb table lists in-frame clones only, not all of them. The sample records 150,000 to 190,000 clones, 80% to 90% being singletons. Looked up from germline, CDR1 is SGHRS and CDR2 is YFSETQ. This CDR3 spans 13 amino acids. With 0 bases removed from V and 5 bases from J, the gap between germline ends came to 8 bases. The J gene is TRBJ2-5, the V gene TRBV5-1, with D possibly matching TRBD2 (5 bases). Input material: PBMCs. The source of this sequence is a woman in her late teens or twenties in good health and CMV-seronegative. The chain's CDR3 is CASSLAGGETQYF. CDR3 DNA: TGCGCCAGCAGCTTGGCGGGCGGGGAGACCCAGTACTTC.